This T cell receptor (beta chain) was sequenced during a study of CXCR3-negative and CXCR3-positive naive CD8 T cells. It was by 5' RACE with UMI labels that the TRB cDNA libraries were prepared. One entry per CDR3 protein, without DNA, is what TCRdb gives after re-calling the 5' RACE reads. The specimen's table records tens of thousands of distinct CDR3 sequences. The germline V gene encodes CDR1 DFQATT and CDR2 SNEGSKA (reference sequence). This CDR3 has 15 amino acids. V gene TRBV20-1 combines with J gene TRBJ2-1. This TCR derives from a human donor in good health. Some clones in this sample may be carry-over from other donors' samples. Sample: naive CXCR3- CD8+ T cells from blood. The subset was: CD45RO-CCR7+CD27+CD95- naive CD8+ T cells lacking CXCR3 (TNR3-). The CDR3 loop reads CSARGIGGSYNEQFF.